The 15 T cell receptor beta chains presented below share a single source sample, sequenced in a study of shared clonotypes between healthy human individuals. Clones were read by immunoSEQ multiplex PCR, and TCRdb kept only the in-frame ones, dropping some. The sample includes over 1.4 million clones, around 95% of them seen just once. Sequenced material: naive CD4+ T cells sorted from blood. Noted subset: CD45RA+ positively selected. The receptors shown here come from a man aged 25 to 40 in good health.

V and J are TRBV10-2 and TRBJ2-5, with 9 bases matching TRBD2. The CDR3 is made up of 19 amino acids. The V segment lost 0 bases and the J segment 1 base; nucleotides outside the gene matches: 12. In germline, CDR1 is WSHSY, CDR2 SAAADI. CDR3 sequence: CASSESFPLSGRRQETQYF. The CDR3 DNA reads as TGCGCCAGCAGTGAGTCGTTCCCTTTGAGCGGGAGGCGCCAAGAGACCCAGTACTTC.

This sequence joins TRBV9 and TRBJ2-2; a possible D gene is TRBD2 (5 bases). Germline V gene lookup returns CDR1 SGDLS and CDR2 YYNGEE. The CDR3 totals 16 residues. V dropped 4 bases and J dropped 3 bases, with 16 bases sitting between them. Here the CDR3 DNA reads TGTGCCAGCAGCCGGGTAGGGAGCCACGACACCGGGGAGCTGTTTTTT. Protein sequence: CASSRVGSHDTGELFF. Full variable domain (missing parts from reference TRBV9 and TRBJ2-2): DSGVTQTPKHLITATGQRVTLRCSPRSGDLSVYWYQQSLDQGLQFLIQYYNGEERAKGNILERFSAQQFPDLHSELNLSSLELGDSALYFCASSRVGSHDTGELFFGEGSRLTVL.

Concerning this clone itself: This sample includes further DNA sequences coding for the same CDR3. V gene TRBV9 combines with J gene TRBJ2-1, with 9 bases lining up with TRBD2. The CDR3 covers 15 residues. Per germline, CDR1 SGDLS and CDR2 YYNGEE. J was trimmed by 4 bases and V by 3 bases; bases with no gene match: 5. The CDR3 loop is CASSGGLAGYNEQFF. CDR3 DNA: TGTGCCAGCAGCGGCGGGCTAGCGGGATACAATGAGCAGTTCTTC.

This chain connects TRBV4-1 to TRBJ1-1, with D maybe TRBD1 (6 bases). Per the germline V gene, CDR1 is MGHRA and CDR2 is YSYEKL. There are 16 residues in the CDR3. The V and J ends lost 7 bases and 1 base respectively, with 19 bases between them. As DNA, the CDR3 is TGCGCCAGCAAAAGTATTGAAAACAGGGAGAACACTGAAGCTTTCTTT. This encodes CASKSIENRENTEAFF.

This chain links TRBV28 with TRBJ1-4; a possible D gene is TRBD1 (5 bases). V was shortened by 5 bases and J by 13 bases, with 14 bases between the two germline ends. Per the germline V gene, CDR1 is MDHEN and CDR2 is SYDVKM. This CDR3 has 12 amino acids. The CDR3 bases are TGTGCCAGCAGTGCGCCCGGGGACGGACTGTTTTTT. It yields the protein CASSAPGDGLFF.

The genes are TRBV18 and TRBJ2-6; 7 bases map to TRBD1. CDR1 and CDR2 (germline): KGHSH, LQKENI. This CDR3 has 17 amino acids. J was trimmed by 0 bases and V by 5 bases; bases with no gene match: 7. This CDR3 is CASSGRTGYSGANVLTF. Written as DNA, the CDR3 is TGTGCCAGCTCAGGACGGACAGGATACTCTGGGGCCAACGTCCTGACTTTC.

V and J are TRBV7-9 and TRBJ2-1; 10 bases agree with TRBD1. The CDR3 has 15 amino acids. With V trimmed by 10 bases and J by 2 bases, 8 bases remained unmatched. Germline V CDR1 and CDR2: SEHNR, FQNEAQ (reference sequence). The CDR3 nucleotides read TGTGCCACCTCCCCCGGACAGGGGGCCTACAATGAGCAGTTCTTC. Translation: CATSPGQGAYNEQFF.

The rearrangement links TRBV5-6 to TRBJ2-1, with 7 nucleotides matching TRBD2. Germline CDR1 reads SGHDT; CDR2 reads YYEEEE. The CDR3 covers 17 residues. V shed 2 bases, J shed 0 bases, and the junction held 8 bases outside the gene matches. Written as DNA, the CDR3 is TGTGCCAGCAGCTTTCTATTGCGGGAGCTCTCCTACAATGAGCAGTTCTTC. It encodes CASSFLLRELSYNEQFF.

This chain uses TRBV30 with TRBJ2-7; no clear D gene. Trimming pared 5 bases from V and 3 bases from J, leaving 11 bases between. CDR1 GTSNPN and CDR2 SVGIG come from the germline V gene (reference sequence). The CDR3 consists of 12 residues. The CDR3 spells CAWVASRYEQYF. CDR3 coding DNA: TGTGCCTGGGTTGCCAGCCGCTACGAGCAGTACTTC.

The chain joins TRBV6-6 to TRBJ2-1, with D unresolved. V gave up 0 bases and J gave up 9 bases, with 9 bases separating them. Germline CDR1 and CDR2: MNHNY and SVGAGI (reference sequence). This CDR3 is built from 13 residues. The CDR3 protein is CASSYSAGSEQFF. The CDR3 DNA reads TGTGCCAGCAGTTACTCGGCTGGTAGTGAGCAGTTCTTC.

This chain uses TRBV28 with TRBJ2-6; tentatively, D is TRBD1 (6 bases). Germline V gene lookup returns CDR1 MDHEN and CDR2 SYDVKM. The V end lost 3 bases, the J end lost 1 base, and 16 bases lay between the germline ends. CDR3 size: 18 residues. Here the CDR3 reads CASSLYWDIPSGANVLTF. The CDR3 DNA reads TGTGCCAGCAGTTTGTATTGGGACATACCGTCTGGGGCCAACGTCCTGACTTTC.

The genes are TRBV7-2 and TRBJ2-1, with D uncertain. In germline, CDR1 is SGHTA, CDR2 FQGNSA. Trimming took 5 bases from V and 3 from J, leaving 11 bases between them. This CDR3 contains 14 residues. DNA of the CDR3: TGTGCCAGCAGCCCGGGCCGAAGCTACAATGAGCAGTTCTTC. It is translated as CASSPGRSYNEQFF.

The CDR3 loop reads CASSPTGRGYTF. CDR3 sequence (DNA): TGTGCCAGCAGTCCTACAGGGCGAGGCTACACCTTC. The gene calls are TRBV6-5 and TRBJ1-2; TRBD1 might be the D (6 bases). CDR1 and CDR2 from the germline V gene are MNHEY and SVGAGI. The CDR3 consists of 12 residues. V was clipped by 5 bases and J by 8 bases, with 12 bases between them.

In nucleotides, the CDR3 is TGCGCCAGCAGCTCAGGGGATGTGGATGAAGCTTTCTTT. Its translation is CASSSGDVDEAFF. The chain uses TRBV5-1 and TRBJ1-1, with D possibly matching TRBD1 (6 bases). Trimming took off 3 bases at V and 7 bases at J, with 13 bases between the two ends. CDR1 and CDR2 (germline): SGHRS, YFSETQ. This CDR3 has 13 residues.

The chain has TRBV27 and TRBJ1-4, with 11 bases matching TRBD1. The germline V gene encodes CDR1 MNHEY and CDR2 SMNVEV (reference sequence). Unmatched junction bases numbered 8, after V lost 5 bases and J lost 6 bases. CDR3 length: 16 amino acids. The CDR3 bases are TGTGCCAGCAGTGCCGGGACAGGGGGGACTTATGAAAAACTGTTTTTT. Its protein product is CASSAGTGGTYEKLFF.